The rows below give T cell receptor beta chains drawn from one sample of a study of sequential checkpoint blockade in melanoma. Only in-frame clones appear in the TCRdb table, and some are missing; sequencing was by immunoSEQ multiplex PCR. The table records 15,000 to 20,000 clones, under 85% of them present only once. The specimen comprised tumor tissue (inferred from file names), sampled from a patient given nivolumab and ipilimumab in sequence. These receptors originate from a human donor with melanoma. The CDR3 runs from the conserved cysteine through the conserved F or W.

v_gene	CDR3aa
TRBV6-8	CASKSGTGGDEQYF
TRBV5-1	CASSHRSGGANIITDTQYF
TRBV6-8	CASSYSGGTETQYF
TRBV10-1	CASSDFAGGKHEQYF
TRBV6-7	CAIGQGTEAFF
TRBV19	CASSLRTGKYEQYF
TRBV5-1	CASSLGTGREETQYF
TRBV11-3	CASSLVLETGFPYEQYF
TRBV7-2	CASSKAWAGGYTF
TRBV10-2	CASSEVGRRNSPLHF
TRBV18	CASSRTSGRDTDTQYF
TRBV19	CASSTVQGSYGYTF
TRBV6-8	CASSLGQGRAFF
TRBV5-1	CASSLGGGGGAYNTQYF
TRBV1	CTSSQVGGRATNEQFF
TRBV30	CAWSRFYEQYF
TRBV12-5	CATETGHGYTF
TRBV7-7	CASSLPTSGVTDTQYF
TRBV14	CASSQDIGGNTEAFF
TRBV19	CASSLGYAKNIQYF
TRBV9	CASTFQEGEETQYF
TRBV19	CASTSLADTEAFF
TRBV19	CASSPDRDGANVLTF
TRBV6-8	CASSRMGQGADYGYTF
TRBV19	CASSIKTGGNTIYF
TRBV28	CASSSGGTYEQYF
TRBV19	CASRKTPGGRVEKLFF
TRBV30	CAWDSGSSSTDTQYF
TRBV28	CASSLTYNEQFF
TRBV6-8	CASSDPRTGATEAFF
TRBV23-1	CASSLEGSGGTNEKLFF
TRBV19	CASSTGTSVAKNIQYF
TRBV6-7	CASSYSRQANEKLFF
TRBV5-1	CASSLITAATNEKLFF
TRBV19	CASSITQRLSSYNEQFF
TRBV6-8	CASRKRDTGSYNEQFF
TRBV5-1	CASRTEASTGELFF
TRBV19	CASSIAGWGYNEQFF
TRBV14	CASSQVLVGEQYF
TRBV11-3	CASSFGRAQYEQYF
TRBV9	CASSDRTGKLNSPLHF
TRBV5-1	CASSLGQGIYEQFF
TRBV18	CASSPDPNTGELFF
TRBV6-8	CASSYRRQGWYTEAFF
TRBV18	CASSPPSVNTEAFF
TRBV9	CASSVEEGNYGYTF
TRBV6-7	CASSYGIDTGELFF
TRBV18	CASSPDERGGRGEQYF
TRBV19	CASSRQTGLAAFF
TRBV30	CAWSAERENRRETQYF
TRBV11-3	CASSPPSGHSSYNEQFF
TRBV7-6	CASSHLDGTVGNTEAFF
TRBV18	CASSGQRFEPQHF